This TCR beta chain is from a study of T cell clonality in common variable immunodeficiency. In germline, CDR1 is DFQATT, CDR2 SNEGSKA (reference sequence). Trimming removed 4 bases from V and 3 bases from J; junction bases left unmatched: 6. There are 14 residues in the CDR3. Heparinized whole blood, about 4.5 to 9 ml, came from each donor. This clone was recorded at least ten times. The antigen is not known. The read finishes 3 residues shy of the CDR3 end, and the germline J gene is used to complete it. Study-wide results and limits: Reportedly, TCR beta sequences from common variable immunodeficiency showed fewer deletions and N-nucleotide insertions. Authors noted CVID clonality's cause needs subpopulation repertoire sequencing.

Assay: immunoSEQ multiplex PCR; the TCRdb copy retains only in-frame clones and omits some. Singletons are absent from the sample, which has about 47,000 clones. The genes are TRBV20-1 and TRBJ1-5; 7 bases match TRBD1. Sequenced: peripheral blood mononuclear cells. This TCR derives from a person aged 18 to 70 in good health. Partial CDR3 DNA: TGCAGTGCTACACCAGGGGGTGCCAATCAGCCC. Its translation: CSATPGGANQP. The whole CDR3 sequence reads CSATPGGANQPQHF.